The clone carrying this T cell receptor (beta chain) showed up just once. Profiled with immunoSEQ multiplex PCR; TCRdb holds only in-frame clones, not every one. The sample yields about 160,000 clones, around 94% seen once. This entry is derived from a study of OX40 agonist ivuxolimab in advanced cancers. Germline assignment: CDR1 MDHEN and CDR2 SYDVKM. Trimming removed 10 bases at V and 2 bases at J, with 10 bases between. This CDR3 contains 12 residues. The sample here was CD4+ or CD8+ T cells sorted from blood, taken in a trial of the OX40 agonist ivuxolimab. V usage is TRBV28 and J usage is TRBJ2-3; the D gene is possibly TRBD2 (6 bases). This receptor was obtained from an adult with an advanced solid tumor such as melanoma, head and neck, liver or kidney cancer. This chain's CDR3 is CAIRDSTDTQYF. The CDR3 DNA reads TGTGCCATCCGGGACTCCACAGATACGCAGTATTTT.